A selection of T cell receptor beta chains follows, all from one sample in a study of cytomegalovirus exposure and HLA in healthy donors. Assay used: immunoSEQ multiplex PCR; TCRdb lists only in-frame clones, some missing. The sample includes some 100,000 clones, roughly 80% of them seen just once. Sequenced sample: PBMCs. The receptors come from a man aged 45-65 years in good health and CMV-seropositive. Each CDR3 is given without its conserved first and last residue.

cdr3_length v_call cdr3_aa
13 TRBV6-5 ATLPRDRNTGELF
14 TRBV5-4 ASSPRGGRGNTEAF
14 TRBV5-1 ASSLGTSGGTDTQY
12 TRBV5-1 VSSPGTENEKLF
12 TRBV21-1 ASSKPTGRYEQY
13 TRBV28 ASSTGGGGSYEQY
13 TRBV18 ASSPQLAGGDTQY
9 TRBV10-3 ATTGTDTQY
12 TRBV6-5 ASSTDRGRGWQY
14 TRBV7-9 ASSGILATRNTEAF
13 TRBV5-1 ASSYRDRATYEQY
11 TRBV9 ASSVVGRETQY
10 TRBV11-3 ASSLGSPEQY
10 TRBV19 ASSLRYNEQF
14 TRBV7-8 ASSLGRDSLSYEQY
14 TRBV6-6 ASSYKGDRGYYEQY
11 TRBV19 ASQEQLGGGYT
12 TRBV7-8 ASNPGLINQPQH
12 TRBV5-4 ASKETAEHNEQF
11 TRBV6-5 ASSYPETREQY
13 TRBV7-2 ASSRPGQANNEQF
12 TRBV5-4 ASSLAGGGDTQY